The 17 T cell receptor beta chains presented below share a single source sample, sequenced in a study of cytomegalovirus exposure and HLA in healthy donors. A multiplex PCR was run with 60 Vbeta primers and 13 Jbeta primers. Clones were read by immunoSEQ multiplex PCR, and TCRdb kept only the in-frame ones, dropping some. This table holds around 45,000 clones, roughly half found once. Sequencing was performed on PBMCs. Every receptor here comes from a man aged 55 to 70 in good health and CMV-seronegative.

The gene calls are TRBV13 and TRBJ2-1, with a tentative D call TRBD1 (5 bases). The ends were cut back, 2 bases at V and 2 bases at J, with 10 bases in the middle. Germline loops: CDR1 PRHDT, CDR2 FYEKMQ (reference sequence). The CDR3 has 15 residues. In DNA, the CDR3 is TGTGCCAGCAGCTTATCAGGGTCTCCCTACAATGAGCAGTTCTTC. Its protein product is CASSLSGSPYNEQFF.

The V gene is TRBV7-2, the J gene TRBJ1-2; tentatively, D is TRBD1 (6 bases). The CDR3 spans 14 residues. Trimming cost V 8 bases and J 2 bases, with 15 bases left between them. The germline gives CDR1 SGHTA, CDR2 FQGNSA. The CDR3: CASSNPTGNYGYTF. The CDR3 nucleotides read TGTGCCAGCTCCAACCCAACAGGGAACTATGGCTACACCTTC.

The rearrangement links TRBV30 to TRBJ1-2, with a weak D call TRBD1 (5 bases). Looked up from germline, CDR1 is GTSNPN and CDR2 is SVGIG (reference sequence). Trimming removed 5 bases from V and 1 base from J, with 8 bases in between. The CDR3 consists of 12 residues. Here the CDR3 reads CAWSDINYGYTF. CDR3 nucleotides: TGTGCCTGGTCGGACATTAACTATGGCTACACCTTC.

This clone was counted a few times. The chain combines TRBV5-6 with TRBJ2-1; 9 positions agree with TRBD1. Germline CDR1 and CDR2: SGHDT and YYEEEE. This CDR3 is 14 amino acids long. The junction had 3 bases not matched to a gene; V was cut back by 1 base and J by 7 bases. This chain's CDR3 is CASSLYRGLNEQFF. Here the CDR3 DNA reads TGTGCCAGCAGCTTGTACAGGGGGCTTAATGAGCAGTTCTTC. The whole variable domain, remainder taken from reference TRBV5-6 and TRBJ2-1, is DAGVTQSPTHLIKTRGQQVTLRCSPKSGHDTVSWYQQALGQGPQFIFQYYEEEERQRGNFPDRFSGHQFPNYSSELNVNALLLGDSALYLCASSLYRGLNEQFFGPGTRLTVL.

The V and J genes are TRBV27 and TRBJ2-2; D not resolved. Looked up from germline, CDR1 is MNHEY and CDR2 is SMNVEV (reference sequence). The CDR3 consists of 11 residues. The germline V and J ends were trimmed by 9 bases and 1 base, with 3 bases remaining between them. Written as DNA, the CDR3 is TGTGCCAGGAGGAACACCGGGGAGCTGTTTTTT. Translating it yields CARRNTGELFF.

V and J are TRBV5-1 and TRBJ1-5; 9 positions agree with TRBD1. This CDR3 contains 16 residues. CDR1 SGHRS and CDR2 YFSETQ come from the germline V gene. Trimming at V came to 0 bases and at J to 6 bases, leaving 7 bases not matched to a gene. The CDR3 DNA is TGCGCCAGCAGCTTGGACACGGGACAGGGCGGTCAGCCCCAGCATTTT. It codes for CASSLDTGQGGQPQHF.

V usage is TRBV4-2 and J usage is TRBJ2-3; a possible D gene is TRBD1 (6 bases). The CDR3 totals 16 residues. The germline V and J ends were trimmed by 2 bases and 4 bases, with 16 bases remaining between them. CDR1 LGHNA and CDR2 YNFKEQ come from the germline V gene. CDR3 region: CASSQLLTGLADTQYF. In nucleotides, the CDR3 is TGTGCCAGCAGCCAATTGCTTACAGGGCTGGCAGATACGCAGTATTTT.

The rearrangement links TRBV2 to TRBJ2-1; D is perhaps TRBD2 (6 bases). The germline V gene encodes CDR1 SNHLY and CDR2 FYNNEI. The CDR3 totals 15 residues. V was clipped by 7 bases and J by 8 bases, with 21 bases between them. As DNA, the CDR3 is TGTGCCAGCACGGGGACTCACGCTCCAATGTATGAGCAGTTCTTC. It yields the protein CASTGTHAPMYEQFF.

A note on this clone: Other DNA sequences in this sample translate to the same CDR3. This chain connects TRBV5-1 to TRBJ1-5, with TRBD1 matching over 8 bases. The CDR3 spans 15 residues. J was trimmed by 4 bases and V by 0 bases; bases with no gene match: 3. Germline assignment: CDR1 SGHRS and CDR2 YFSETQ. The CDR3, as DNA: TGCGCCAGCAGCTTGGGTCAGGGGGCGAATCAGCCCCAGCATTTT. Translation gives CASSLGQGANQPQHF. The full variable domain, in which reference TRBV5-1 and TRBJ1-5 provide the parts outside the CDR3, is KAGVTQTPRYLIKTRGQQVTLSCSPISGHRSVSWYQQTPGQGLQFLFEYFSETQRNKGNFPGRFSGRQFSNSRSEMNVSTLELGDSALYLCASSLGQGANQPQHFGDGTRLSIL.

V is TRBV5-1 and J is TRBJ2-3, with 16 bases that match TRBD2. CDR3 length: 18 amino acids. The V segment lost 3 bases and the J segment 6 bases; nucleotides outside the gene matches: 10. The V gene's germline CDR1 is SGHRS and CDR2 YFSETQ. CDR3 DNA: TGCGCCAGCAGCTGGGGCGGGACTAGCGGGAGGGCTGCTGATACGCAGTATTTT. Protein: CASSWGGTSGRAADTQYF.

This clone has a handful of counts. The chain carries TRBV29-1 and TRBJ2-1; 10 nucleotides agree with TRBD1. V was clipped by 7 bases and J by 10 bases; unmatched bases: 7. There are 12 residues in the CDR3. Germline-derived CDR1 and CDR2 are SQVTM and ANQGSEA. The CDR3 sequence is CSARDRGGEQFF. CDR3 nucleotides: TGCAGCGCCCGGGACAGGGGAGGGGAGCAGTTCTTC.

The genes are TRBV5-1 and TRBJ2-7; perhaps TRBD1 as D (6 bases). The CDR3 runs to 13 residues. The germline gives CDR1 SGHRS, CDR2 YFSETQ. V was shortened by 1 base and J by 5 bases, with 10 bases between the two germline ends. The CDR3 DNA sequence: TGCGCCAGCAGCTTGCAGGGGCTGGACGAGCAGTACTTC. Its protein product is CASSLQGLDEQYF.

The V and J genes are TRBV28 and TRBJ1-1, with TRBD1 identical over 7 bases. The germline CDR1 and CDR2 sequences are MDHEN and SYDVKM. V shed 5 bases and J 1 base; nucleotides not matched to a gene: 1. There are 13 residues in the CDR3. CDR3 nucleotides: TGTGCCAGCAGTGGGACAGCGAACACTGAAGCTTTCTTT. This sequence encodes CASSGTANTEAFF.

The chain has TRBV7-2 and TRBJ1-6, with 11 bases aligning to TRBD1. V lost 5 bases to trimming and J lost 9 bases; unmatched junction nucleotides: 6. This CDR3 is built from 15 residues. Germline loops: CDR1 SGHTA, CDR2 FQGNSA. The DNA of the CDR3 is TGTGCCAGCAGCAAAGGGACAGGGGGAGTTTCACCCCTCCACTTT. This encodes CASSKGTGGVSPLHF.

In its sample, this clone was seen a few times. CDR3 sequence reads: CASTAGNTIYF. For the CDR3, the DNA is TGTGCCAGCACTGCTGGAAACACCATATATTTT. The chain joins TRBV2 to TRBJ1-3; no reliable D call. Trimming pared 7 bases from V and 2 bases from J, leaving 3 bases between. Germline values: CDR1 SNHLY, CDR2 FYNNEI. This CDR3 is 11 amino acids long.

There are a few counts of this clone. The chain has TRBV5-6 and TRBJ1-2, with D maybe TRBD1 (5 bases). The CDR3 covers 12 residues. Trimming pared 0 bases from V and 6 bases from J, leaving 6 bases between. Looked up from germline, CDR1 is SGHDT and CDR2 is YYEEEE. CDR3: CASSLAQDGYTF. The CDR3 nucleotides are TGTGCCAGCAGCTTGGCACAGGATGGCTACACCTTC.

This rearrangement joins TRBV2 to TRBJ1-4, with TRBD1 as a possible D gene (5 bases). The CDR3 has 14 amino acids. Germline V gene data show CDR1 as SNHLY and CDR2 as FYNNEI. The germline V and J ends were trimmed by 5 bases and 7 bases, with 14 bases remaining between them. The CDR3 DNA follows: TGTGCCAGCAGTACCGGGGGGTCTGGTGAAAAACTGTTTTTT. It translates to CASSTGGSGEKLFF.